The clone carrying this T cell receptor beta chain appeared a few times. Antigen specificity is unknown. The sample belongs to a study of T cells in narcolepsy. General study points: Autoreactive clone sequences were missing from some blood memory CD4+ repertoires.

Produced via immunoSEQ multiplex PCR; TCRdb's table is partial and in-frame only. The data show about 30,000 clones, roughly four fifths seen once. Trimming removed 8 bases from V and 2 bases from J, with 13 bases in between. From germline, CDR1 is MNHNS and CDR2 SASEGT. The CDR3 covers 15 residues. This chain uses TRBV6-1 with TRBJ2-6; weak D call: TRBD1 (6 bases). The source of this sequence is a human donor with narcolepsy. Sample: CD45RA- memory CD4+ T cells from PBMCs. CDR3 DNA: TGTGCCAGCCAGGGGTGGGGAGCTGGGGCCAACGTCCTGACTTTC. Translating it yields CASQGWGAGANVLTF.